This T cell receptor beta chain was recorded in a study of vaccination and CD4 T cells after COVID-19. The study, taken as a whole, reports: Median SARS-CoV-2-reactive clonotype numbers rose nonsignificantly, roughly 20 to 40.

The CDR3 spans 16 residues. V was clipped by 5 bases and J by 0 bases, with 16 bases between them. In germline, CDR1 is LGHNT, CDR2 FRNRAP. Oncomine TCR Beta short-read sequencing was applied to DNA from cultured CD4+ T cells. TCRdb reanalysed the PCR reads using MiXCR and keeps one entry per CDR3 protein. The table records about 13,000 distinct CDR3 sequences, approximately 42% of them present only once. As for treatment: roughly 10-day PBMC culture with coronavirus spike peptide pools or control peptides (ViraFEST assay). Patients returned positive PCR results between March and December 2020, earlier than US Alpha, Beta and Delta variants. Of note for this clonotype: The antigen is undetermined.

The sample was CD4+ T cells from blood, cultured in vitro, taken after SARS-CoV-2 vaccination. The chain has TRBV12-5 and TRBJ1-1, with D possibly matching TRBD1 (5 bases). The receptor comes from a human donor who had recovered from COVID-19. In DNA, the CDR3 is TGTGCTAGTGGTCCACCCCTGACAGAGATGAACACTGAAGCTTTCTTT. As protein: CASGPPLTEMNTEAFF.